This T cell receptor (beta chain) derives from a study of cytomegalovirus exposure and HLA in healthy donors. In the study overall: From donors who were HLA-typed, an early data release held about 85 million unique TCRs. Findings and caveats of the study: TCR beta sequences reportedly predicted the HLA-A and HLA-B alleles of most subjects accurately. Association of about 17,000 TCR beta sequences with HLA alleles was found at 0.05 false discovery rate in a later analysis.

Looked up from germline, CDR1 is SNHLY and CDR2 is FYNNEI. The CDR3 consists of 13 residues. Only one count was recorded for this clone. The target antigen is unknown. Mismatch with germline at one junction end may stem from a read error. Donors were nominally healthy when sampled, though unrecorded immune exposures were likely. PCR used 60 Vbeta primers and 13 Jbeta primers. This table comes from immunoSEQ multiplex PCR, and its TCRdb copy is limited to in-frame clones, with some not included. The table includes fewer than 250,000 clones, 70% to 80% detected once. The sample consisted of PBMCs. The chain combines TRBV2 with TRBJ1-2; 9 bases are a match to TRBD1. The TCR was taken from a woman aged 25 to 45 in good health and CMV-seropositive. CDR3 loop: CASITDRGSDYPF. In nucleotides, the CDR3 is TGTGCCAGCATTACGGACAGGGGATCGGATTATCCCTTC.